This paragraph covers one T cell receptor beta chain sequence. CD8 cells regarded as naive lacked CD45RO, were positively chosen for CCR7, and omitted terminally differentiated effector memory CD45RA+ cells. Those who donated, Caucasian adults without exception, all lived in Nashville, Tennessee. This entry comes from a study of shared clonotypes between healthy human individuals. The CDR3 loop spans 13 amino acids. V shed 5 bases, J shed 6 bases, and the junction held 4 bases outside the gene matches. The germline V gene encodes CDR1 SGHNT and CDR2 YENEEA. Libraries were prepared by immunoSEQ multiplex PCR; TCRdb keeps only in-frame clonotypes and omits some of them. The sample lists around 2,100,000 clones, about 94% occurring once.

The receptor was isolated from a man aged 18 to 29 in good health. The rearrangement links TRBV11-3 to TRBJ2-1; TRBD2 aligns across 7 bases. Sequencing input: naive CD8+ T cells sorted from blood. CDR3 in amino acids: CASSGLVANEQFF. The CDR3 DNA reads as TGTGCCAGCAGCGGACTAGTGGCCAATGAGCAGTTCTTC.